This T cell receptor (beta chain) was recorded in a study of cytomegalovirus exposure and HLA in healthy donors. Study outcomes and limitations: What a later analysis reportedly showed was that an Asian-associated ancestry cluster had fewer N-insertions than the approximately 670-donor mean.

The PCR employed 60 Vbeta primers together with 13 Jbeta primers. Libraries were prepared by immunoSEQ multiplex PCR; TCRdb keeps only in-frame clonotypes and omits some of them. Of over 80,000 clones in the sample, around 72% were seen once. In germline, CDR1 is SGHDN, CDR2 FVKESK. The CDR3 runs to 13 residues. Trimming left V 5 bases short and J 6 bases short, with 14 bases between. On this clone: Its antigen is not known.

Those who donated were healthy bone marrow donors. What was sequenced was PBMCs. The sequence was obtained from a man aged 40-49 years in good health and CMV-seronegative. The chain links TRBV14 to TRBJ2-7; D is unresolved. The CDR3 nucleotides are TGTGCCAGCAGCGTCGGCTGGGCAGCCGAGCAGTACTTC. It yields the protein CASSVGWAAEQYF.